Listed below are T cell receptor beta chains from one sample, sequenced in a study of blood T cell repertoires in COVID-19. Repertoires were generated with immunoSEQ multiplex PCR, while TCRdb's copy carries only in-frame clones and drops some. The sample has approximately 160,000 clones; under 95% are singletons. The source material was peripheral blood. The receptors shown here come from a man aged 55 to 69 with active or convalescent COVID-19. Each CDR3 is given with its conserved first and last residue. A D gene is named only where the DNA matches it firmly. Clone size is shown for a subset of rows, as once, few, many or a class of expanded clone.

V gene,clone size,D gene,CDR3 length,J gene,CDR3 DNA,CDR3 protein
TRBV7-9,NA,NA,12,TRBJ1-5,TGTGCCAGCAGCTTAGCCGATCAGCCCCAGCATTTT,CASSLADQPQHF
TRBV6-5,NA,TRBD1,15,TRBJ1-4,TGTGCCAGCAGTTACTCGGGGACAGAGAATGAAAAACTGTTTTTT,CASSYSGTENEKLFF
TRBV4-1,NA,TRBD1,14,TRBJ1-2,TGCGCCAGCAGCCGAGGAGACAGGGACTATGGCTACACCTTC,CASSRGDRDYGYTF
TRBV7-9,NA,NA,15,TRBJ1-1,TGTGCCAGCAGCTTCGGGACGGGGGTTGGCACTGAAGCTTTCTTT,CASSFGTGVGTEAFF
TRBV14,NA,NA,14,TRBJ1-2,TGTGCCAGCAGCCAAGATTGGAGGGGCGTCAGCTACACCTTC,CASSQDWRGVSYTF
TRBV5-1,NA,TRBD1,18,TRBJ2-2,TGCGCCAGCAGCTTGTCGGGACAGATCTGGGCGAACACCGGGGAGCTGTTTTTT,CASSLSGQIWANTGELFF
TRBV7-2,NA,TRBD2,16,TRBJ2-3,TGTGCCAGCAGCGTTAGCGGGGGGGACCCCACAGATACGCAGTATTTT,CASSVSGGDPTDTQYF
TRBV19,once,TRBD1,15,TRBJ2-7,TGTGCCAGTAGCGAACCCGGGACAGGGGGCTTGGAGCAGTACTTC,CASSEPGTGGLEQYF
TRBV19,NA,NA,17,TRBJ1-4,TGTGCCAGTAGTATGGTCCCCCGGTCTACAACTAATGAAAAACTGTTTTTT,CASSMVPRSTTNEKLFF
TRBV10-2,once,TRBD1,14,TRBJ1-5,TGCGCCAGCAGCAAGACAGGGGGTGGTCAGCCCCAGCATTTT,CASSKTGGGQPQHF
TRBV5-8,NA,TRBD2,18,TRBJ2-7,TGTGCCAGCAGCTTGGGGGGGAGTCTAGCGGGTACCTCAAGGGAGCAGTACTTC,CASSLGGSLAGTSREQYF
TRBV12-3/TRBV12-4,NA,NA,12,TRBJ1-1,TGTGCCAGCAATTGGGGGGGGGCTGAAGCTTTCTTT,CASNWGGAEAFF
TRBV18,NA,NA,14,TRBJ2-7,TGTGCCAGCTCACCACCGGGCCACCCCTACGAGCAGTACTTC,CASSPPGHPYEQYF
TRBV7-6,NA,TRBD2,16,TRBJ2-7,TGTGCCAGCAGCTTAAGGCTGCGGCTAGCGGGAGACGAGCAGTACTTC,CASSLRLRLAGDEQYF
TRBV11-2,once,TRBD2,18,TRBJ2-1,TGTGCCAGCAGCCAGACCGGGACTAGCGGAGCCACCTACAATGAGCAGTTCTTC,CASSQTGTSGATYNEQFF
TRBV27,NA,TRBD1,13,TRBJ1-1,TGTGCCAGCAGTTGGGGACAGGGATTTGAAGCTTTCTTT,CASSWGQGFEAFF
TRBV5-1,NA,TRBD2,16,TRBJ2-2,TGCGCCAGCAGCTTGATCTCGGGAGGGCCCCACGGGGAGCTGTTTTTT,CASSLISGGPHGELFF
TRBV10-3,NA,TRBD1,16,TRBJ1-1,TGTGCCATCAGCTTCTCCTCCGGGACAGGGGGCACTGAAGCTTTCTTT,CAISFSSGTGGTEAFF
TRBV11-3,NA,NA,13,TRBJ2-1,TGTGCCAGCAGTCCGGGGGCCTACAATGAGCAGTTCTTC,CASSPGAYNEQFF
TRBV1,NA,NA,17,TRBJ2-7,TGCACCAGCAGCCTAGGAAGTGGAGAGAGGGTCTTATACGAGCAGTACTTC,CTSSLGSGERVLYEQYF
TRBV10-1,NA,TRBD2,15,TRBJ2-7,TGCGCCAGCAGTGCCGGACTAGCGGGAGTCGACGAGCAGTACTTC,CASSAGLAGVDEQYF
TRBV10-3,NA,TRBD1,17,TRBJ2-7,TGTGCCATCACCCCCCGTGCAGGGGGCACTTTTGGCGACGAGCAGTACTTC,CAITPRAGGTFGDEQYF
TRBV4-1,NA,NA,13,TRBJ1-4,TGCGCCAGCAGTGGGGCAGTTAATGAAAAACTGTTTTTT,CASSGAVNEKLFF
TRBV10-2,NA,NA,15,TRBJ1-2,TGCGCCAGCACCATTCCGGGGGAGAATAACTATGGCTACACCTTC,CASTIPGENNYGYTF
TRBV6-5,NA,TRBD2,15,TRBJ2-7,TGTGCCAGCAATATACTAGCGGGAGGTTATAACGAGCAGTACTTC,CASNILAGGYNEQYF
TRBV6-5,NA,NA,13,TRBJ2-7,TGTGCCACCTACCGGGGGAAAGGCCACGAGCAGTACTTC,CATYRGKGHEQYF
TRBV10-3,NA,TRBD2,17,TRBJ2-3,TGTGCCATCAGTGCTTCCGGGACTAGCGAGCGCACAGATACGCAGTATTTT,CAISASGTSERTDTQYF